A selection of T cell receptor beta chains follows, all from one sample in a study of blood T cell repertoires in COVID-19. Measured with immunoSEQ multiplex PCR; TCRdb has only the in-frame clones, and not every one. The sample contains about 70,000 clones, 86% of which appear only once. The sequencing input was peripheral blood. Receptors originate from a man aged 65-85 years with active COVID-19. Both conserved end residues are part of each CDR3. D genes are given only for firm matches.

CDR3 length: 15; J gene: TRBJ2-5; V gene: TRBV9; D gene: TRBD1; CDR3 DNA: TGTGCCAGCAGCCCCCGGGACAGGGAGTGGGAGACCCAGTACTTC; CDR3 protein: CASSPRDREWETQYF
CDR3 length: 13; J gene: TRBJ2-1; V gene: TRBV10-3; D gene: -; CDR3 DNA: TGTGCCATCAGTGGAGGAGGGGGGGATGAGCAGTTCTTC; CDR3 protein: CAISGGGGDEQFF
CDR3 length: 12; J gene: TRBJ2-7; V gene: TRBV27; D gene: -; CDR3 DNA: TGTGCCAGCAGTTATCCGGCGGGGGAGCAGTACTTC; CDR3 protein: CASSYPAGEQYF
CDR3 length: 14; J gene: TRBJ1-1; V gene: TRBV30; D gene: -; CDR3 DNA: TGTGCCTGGAGAGAACCAGGGGCCTACACTGAAGCTTTCTTT; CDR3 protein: CAWREPGAYTEAFF
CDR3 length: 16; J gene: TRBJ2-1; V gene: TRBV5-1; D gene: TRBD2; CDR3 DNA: TGCGCCAGCAGCCCGGGACTAGCCCCTAGGGAGGGTGAGCAGTTCTTC; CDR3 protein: CASSPGLAPREGEQFF
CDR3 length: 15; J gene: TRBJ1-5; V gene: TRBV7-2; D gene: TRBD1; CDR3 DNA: TGTGCCAGCAGCACGGGACAGAGCCTAGAGGGGCCCCAGCATTTT; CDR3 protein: CASSTGQSLEGPQHF
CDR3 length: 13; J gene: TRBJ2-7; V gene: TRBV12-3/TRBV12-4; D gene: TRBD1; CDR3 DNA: TGTGCCAGCAGCCCCTCAGGGGGAAGGGAGCAGTACTTC; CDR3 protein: CASSPSGGREQYF
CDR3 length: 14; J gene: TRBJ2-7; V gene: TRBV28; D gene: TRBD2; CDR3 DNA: TGTGCCAGCAGTTGGGGACTAGTCGACTACGAGCAGTACTTC; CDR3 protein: CASSWGLVDYEQYF
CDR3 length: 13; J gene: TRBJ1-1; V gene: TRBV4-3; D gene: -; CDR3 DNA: TGCGCCAGCAGCCAGGGGCGGAACACTGAAGCTTTCTTT; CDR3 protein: CASSQGRNTEAFF
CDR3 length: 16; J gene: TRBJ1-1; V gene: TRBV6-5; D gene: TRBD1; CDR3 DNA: TGTGCCAGCAGTTACCGTCACAGGGGGCTCGGCACTGAAGCTTTCTTT; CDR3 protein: CASSYRHRGLGTEAFF
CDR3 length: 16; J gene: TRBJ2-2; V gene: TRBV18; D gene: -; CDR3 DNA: TGTGCCAGCCCAAGAATGGGGAGCCCGAACACCGGGGAGCTGTTTTTT; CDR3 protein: CASPRMGSPNTGELFF
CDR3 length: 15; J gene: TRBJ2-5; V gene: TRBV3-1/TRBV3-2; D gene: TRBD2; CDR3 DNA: TGTGCCAGCAGCCCTCTGGCGGGAGGGGGGGAGACCCAGTACTTC; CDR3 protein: CASSPLAGGGETQYF
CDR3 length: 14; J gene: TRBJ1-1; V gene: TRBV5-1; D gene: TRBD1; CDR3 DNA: TGCGCCAGCAGCCAGGGGGCTGTGGGGACTGAAGCTTTCTTT; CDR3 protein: CASSQGAVGTEAFF
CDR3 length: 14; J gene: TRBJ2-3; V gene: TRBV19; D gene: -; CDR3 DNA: TGTGCCAGTAGTATAGGAACGGAGGGAGATACGCAGTATTTT; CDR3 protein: CASSIGTEGDTQYF
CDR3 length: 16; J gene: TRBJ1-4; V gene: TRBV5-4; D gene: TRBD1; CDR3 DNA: TGTGCCAGCAGCTCCCGACCGACAGGGAAAGTGGAAAAACTGTTTTTT; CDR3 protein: CASSSRPTGKVEKLFF
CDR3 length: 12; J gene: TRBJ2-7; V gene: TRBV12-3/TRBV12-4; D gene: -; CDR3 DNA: TGTGCCAGCAGTGTGGGGCCCAGGGGGCAGTACTTC; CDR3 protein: CASSVGPRGQYF
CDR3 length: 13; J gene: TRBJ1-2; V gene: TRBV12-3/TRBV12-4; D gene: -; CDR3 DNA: TGTGCCAGCAGTTTGGGAGGGCTTGATGGCTACACCTTC; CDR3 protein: CASSLGGLDGYTF
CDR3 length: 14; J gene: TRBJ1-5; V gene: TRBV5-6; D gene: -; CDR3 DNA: TGTGCCAGCAGCGCTACAGGATTCGGTCAGCCCCAGCATTTT; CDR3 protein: CASSATGFGQPQHF
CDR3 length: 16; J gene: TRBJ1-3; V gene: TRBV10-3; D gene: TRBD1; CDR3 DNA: TGTGCCATCAGCAGACAGGGGGGAAGCTCTGGAAACACCATATATTTT; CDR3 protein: CAISRQGGSSGNTIYF
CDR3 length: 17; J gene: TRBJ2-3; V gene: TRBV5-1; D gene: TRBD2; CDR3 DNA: TGCGCCAGCAGCTTGGCCTTAGCGGGGGTTAACACAGATACGCAGTATTTT; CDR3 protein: CASSLALAGVNTDTQYF
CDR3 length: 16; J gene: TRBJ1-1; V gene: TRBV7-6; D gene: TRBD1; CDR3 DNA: TGTGCCAGCAGCTCCCAGACAGGGGCCATGAACACTGAAGCTTTCTTT; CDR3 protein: CASSSQTGAMNTEAFF
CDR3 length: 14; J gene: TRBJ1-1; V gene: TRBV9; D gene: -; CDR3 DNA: TGTGCCAGTTCCCGGGGATATGGGCGACCTGAAGCTTTCTTT; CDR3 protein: CASSRGYGRPEAFF
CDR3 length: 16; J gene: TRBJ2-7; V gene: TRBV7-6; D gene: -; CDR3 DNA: TGTGCCAGCAGCTTAGGGGTGCGGGCAGCCTCCTACGAGCAGTACTTC; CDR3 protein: CASSLGVRAASYEQYF
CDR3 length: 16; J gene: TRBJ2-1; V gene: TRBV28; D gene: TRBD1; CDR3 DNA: TGTGCCAGCGGAGGGACAGGGGGCTCTTCCTACAATGAGCAGTTCTTC; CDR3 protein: CASGGTGGSSYNEQFF
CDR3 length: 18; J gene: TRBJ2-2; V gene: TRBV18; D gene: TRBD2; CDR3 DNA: TGTGCCAGCTCACCCTTTCGGCCTAGCGGGAGCGGCACCGGGGAGCTGTTTTTT; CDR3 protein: CASSPFRPSGSGTGELFF
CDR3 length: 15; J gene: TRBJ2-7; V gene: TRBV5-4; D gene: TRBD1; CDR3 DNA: TGTGCCAGCAGCCCCCGGGACAGGGGGCCCCTCGAGCAGTACTTC; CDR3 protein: CASSPRDRGPLEQYF
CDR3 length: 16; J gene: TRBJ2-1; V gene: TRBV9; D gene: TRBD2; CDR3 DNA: TGTGCCAGCAGCGTAGCGACTAGCGGGGCCTACAATGAGCAGTTCTTC; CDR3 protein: CASSVATSGAYNEQFF
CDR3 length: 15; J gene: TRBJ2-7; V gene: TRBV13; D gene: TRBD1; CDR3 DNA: TGTGCCAGCAGCGTGGGACAGCCCCGGGGCTACGAGCAGTACTTC; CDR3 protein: CASSVGQPRGYEQYF
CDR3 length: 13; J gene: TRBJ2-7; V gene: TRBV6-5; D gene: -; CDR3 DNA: TGTGCCAGCAGGGCCAGGGTGTCCTACGAGCAGTACTTC; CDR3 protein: CASRARVSYEQYF
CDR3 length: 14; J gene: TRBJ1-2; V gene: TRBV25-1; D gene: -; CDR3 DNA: TGTGCCAGCAGGGGGGCTGGGGACCTCTATGGCTACACCTTC; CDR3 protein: CASRGAGDLYGYTF